The 7 T cell receptor beta chains below all came from one sample that was sequenced in a study of early T cells in non-severe SARS-CoV-2 infection. Each CDR3 protein is one row after TCRdb ran MiXCR on the 5' RACE reads. The table shows roughly 40,000 distinct CDR3 sequences, with less than 8.5% occurring only once. The sequenced material came from whole blood. The receptors here all came from an adult who was a healthcare worker with PCR-confirmed SARS-CoV-2 infection or an uninfected control (not recorded which).

The chain uses TRBV5-1 and TRBJ2-5, with a weak D call TRBD1 (5 bases). The CDR3 runs 12 residues. V lost 5 bases and J 1 base, leaving 6 bases between the germline ends. Per the germline V gene, CDR1 is SGHRS and CDR2 is YFSETQ. CDR3 sequence reads: CASRTGQETQYF. The CDR3 bases are TGCGCCAGCAGAACAGGCCAAGAGACCCAGTACTTC.

This clonotype was seen more than once but under ten times. This CDR3 reads CASSFGTFRETIQYF. The CDR3 coding sequence is TGTGCCAGCAGCTTCGGGACTTTCCGCGAGACCATTCAGTACTTC. The chain couples TRBV7-2 to TRBJ2-4, with a weak D call TRBD2 (6 bases). V lost 3 bases and J 9 bases, leaving 18 bases between the germline ends. The CDR3 consists of 15 residues. Per germline, CDR1 SGHTA and CDR2 FQGNSA.

The chain combines TRBV10-3 with TRBJ1-2, with D possibly TRBD1 on 5 matching bases. Germline V CDR1 and CDR2: ENHRY, SYGVKD. Trimming stripped 0 bases from V and 4 bases from J, with 12 bases between. The CDR3 spans 15 residues. The CDR3 loop is CAISESTVSIYGYTF. The DNA of the CDR3 is TGTGCCATCAGTGAGTCGACAGTCAGTATCTATGGCTACACCTTC.

At least ten counts were recorded for this clonotype. The rearrangement joins TRBV9 to TRBJ1-1; D is uncertain. CDR3 length equals 15 residues. V shed 3 bases and J shed 1 base, with 13 bases lying between them. Germline CDR1 and CDR2: SGDLS and YYNGEE. Here the CDR3 reads CASSATSLTNTEAFF. CDR3 coding DNA: TGTGCCAGCAGCGCGACGTCTCTGACGAACACTGAAGCTTTCTTT.

This clonotype was seen only a few times. The rearrangement uses TRBV10-3 and TRBJ2-3, with D perhaps TRBD1 or TRBD2 (5 bases each). CDR1 is ENHRY and CDR2 is SYGVKD in the germline V gene. The CDR3 extends over 15 amino acids. V was trimmed by 7 bases and J by 6 bases, leaving 20 bases between them. CDR3 DNA sequence: TGTGCCATCAAGGTCTGGGGCAACAGAGGGGATACGCAGTATTTT. Translating it yields CAIKVWGNRGDTQYF.

This clonotype occurred a few times. The chain combines TRBV5-1 with TRBJ2-1; weak D call: TRBD2 (5 bases). Germline assignment: CDR1 SGHRS and CDR2 YFSETQ. V lost 4 bases and J lost 5, with 19 bases in between. The CDR3 is 16 residues long. The CDR3, as DNA: TGCGCCAGCAGCCCTACCGGACTGGTTTCGAACAATGAGCAGTTCTTC. Protein sequence: CASSPTGLVSNNEQFF.

This clonotype was recorded many times. This rearrangement joins TRBV27 to TRBJ2-7; D possibly corresponds to TRBD2 (5 bases). Germline assignment: CDR1 MNHEY and CDR2 SMNVEV (reference sequence). Deletions cut 2 bases from V and 5 bases from J, with 13 bases between. The length of the CDR3 is 14 residues. CDR3 residues: CASSLREPRNEQYF. The CDR3 DNA is TGTGCCAGCAGTTTAAGGGAGCCCCGGAACGAGCAGTACTTC.